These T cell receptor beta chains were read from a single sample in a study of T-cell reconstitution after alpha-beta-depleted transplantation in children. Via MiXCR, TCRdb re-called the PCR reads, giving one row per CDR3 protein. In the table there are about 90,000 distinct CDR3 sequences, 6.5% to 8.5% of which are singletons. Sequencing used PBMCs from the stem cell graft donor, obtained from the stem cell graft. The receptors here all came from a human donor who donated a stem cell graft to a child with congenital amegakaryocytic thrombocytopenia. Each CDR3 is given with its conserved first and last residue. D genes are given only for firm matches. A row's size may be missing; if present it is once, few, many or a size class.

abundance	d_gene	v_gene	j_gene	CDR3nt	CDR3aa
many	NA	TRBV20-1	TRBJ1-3	TGCAGTGCTAGAGAGGACGGGACGGATATAAACACCATATATTTT	CSAREDGTDINTIYF
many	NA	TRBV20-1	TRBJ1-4	TGCAGTGCCAGCCTGCCTATTAATGAAAAACTGTTTTTT	CSASLPINEKLFF
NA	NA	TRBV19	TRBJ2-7	TGTGCCAGTAGTATGTCGGGGGGCTGGTACGAGCAGTACTTC	CASSMSGGWYEQYF
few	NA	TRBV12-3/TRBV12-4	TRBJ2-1	TGTGCCGTCTCAAGGTTAGATCATTATCCTACGAGCTCCTACAATGAGCAGTTCTTC	CAVSRLDHYPTSSYNEQFF
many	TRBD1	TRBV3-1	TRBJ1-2	TGTGCCAGCAGCCTCGGGACAGCCCTAAGTGGCTACACCTTC	CASSLGTALSGYTF
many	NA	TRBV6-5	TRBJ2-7	TGTGCCAGCACCTTACGTAGAGGGCCCTACGAGCAGTACTTC	CASTLRRGPYEQYF
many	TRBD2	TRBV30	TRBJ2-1	TGTGCCTGGAGTCGGGGGGGACAGCAGTTCTTC	CAWSRGGQQFF
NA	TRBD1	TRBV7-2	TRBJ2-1	TGTGCCAGCAGCTTAGGGACAGGGAGAGATGAGCAGTTCTTC	CASSLGTGRDEQFF
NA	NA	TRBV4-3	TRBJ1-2	TGCGCCAGCAGCCAATTCTCAGGGTCTAACTATGGCTACACCTTC	CASSQFSGSNYGYTF
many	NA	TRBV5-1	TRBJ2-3	TGCGCCAGCAGCCCACAAAGGGTGCCAGATACGCAGTATTTT	CASSPQRVPDTQYF